Described below is a single TCR beta chain sequence and its context. Its antigen is not yet known. Per-nucleotide qualities are absent, and no much larger clonotype sits a single base away. The cohort was made up of hundreds of healthy bone marrow donors. At the time of sampling, all cohort members were nominally healthy, though unrecorded immune exposures were likely present. The donor tested CMV seronegative, placing the donor among the approximately 360 seronegative members of the cohort. A peripheral blood sample was provided by each donor, and peripheral blood mononuclear cells were used for TCR beta sequencing. The Qiagen DNeasy Blood Extraction Kit was used to extract genomic DNA from the blood cell samples. These data belong to a study of cytomegalovirus exposure and HLA in healthy donors (TCRdb year 2017). Regarding the study in general: In an earlier analysis of under 750 of the donors, about 260 Gb of sequence data and approximately 100 million unique TCR beta sequences from 180 million or so T cells were reported. To predict cytomegalovirus infection status, the study combined high-throughput TCR immunosequencing, statistical association of individual TCRs with disease status, and machine learning. Among the approximately 400 genotyped donors, approximately 81% belonged to the genetic ancestry cluster associated with self-reported Caucasian donors. In an earlier analysis of 587 of the donors, high-throughput TCR beta sequencing was used to judge whether each TCR beta V gene segment behaved as functional or pseudogenic. Genome-wide SNP genotypes for about 65% of the 666 donors were used in a later genetic analysis, which treated that subset as a discovery cohort. An early release covering 550 to 700 HLA-typed donors comprised about 300 gigabases of sequencing data and 85 million to 100 million unique TCR sequences. The study was designed to test whether signatures of past pathogen exposure could be identified by cataloging public T cell receptors. Donor age, sex, ethnicity and CMV serostatus were compiled alongside the repertoire data. Because of strong linkage in the cohort, a handful of DR-DQ haplotypes were treated as single units for association and clustering. Typing coverage differed by locus: A, B, C, DRB1 and DQB1 were typed in roughly 629-630 donors, DQA1 in roughly 500, DPA1 in around 610, and DPB1 in around 440. Among about 390 genotyped donors of the cohort, an average of approximately 240,000 unique TCR beta nucleotide sequences were sequenced per donor, 15% to 20% of them non-productive. In the later analysis, no new phenotypic data were used to find candidate immune exposures; instead, reliance was placed on TCR beta sequences and their occurrence across donors. In addition to the first cohort of about 650 subjects, a separate validation cohort of 120 different subjects was used. Every discovery cohort repertoire had been produced on one sequencing platform. A later analysis re-analyzed previously published TCR beta repertoires from 600 to 850 donors and added high-resolution HLA genotyping to study TCR occurrence patterns. HLA typing covered class I and class II loci at four-digit resolution. The study used immunosequencing to profile the T cell repertoires of more than 650 subjects and linked those repertoires to cytomegalovirus serostatus. General study outcomes and caveats: In a later analysis, the rate of TCR association differed among HLA loci, with DRB1 alleles having the most associated TCRs and HLA-C alleles having the fewest. Most CMV-associated TCR beta chains appeared to be HLA-restricted in a later analysis, and the HLA associations seemed to be driven largely by CMV exposure. Over 15 rarely observed V segments, including chromosome 9 orphons, were excluded from the earlier analysis of almost 600 of the donors because counts were too low. Correlated functional status among segregating V segments might reflect linkage disequilibrium, but an unknown experimental factor could not be ruled out. An earlier analysis of roughly 570 of the donors showed that most TCR beta V segments appeared in productive rearrangements either about 87% or about 30% of the time, which broadly matched IMGT annotations. In vitro tests confirmed that a few of the cytomegalovirus-associated TCR beta chains recognize cytomegalovirus antigens. In a later genetic analysis, a missense DCLRE1C variant was associated with V-gene and J-gene trimming of TCR beta chains, and the association was replicated in an independent cohort. A further reported finding was that TCR beta sequences accurately predicted the HLA-A and HLA-B alleles for most subjects in the first cohort. At a false discovery rate of 0.05, a later analysis linked about 16,000 TCR beta sequences to specific HLA alleles. The classifier was reported to diagnose cytomegalovirus status with high specificity and sensitivity in both the original cohort and the validation cohort. The authors suggested that the approach could potentially be extended to other disease states and immunological phenotypes. A later genetic analysis reported fewer N-insertions in productive TCRs among donors in an Asian-associated ancestry cluster than the roughly 700-donor mean. Roughly uniform sequencing depth across donors was assumed in presence/absence analyses, although this assumption may not hold. In a later analysis, several top co-occurrence clusters were reported to appear linked to parvovirus B19, influenza, CMV and Epstein-Barr virus. In this cohort, only TCR beta chains were sequenced, and detectable features were limited by the absence of alpha or paired-chain data. Because some donors lacked HLA typing at each locus, the association tests relied only on the typed subset. In the study, around 150 TCR beta chains were listed as associated with cytomegalovirus. A cluster of highly shared sequence variants was judged likely to represent a technical artifact of the sequencing pipeline. CMV serostatus was the only immune exposure information available for the cohort. Assigning TCR associations to individual alleles was difficult when HLA alleles, especially DR and DQ, strongly co-occurred. In a later analysis, HLA-associated TCR beta chains showed more clonal expansion and lower generation probabilities than non-associated chains that were equally common. While some public TCRs were present in many individuals, most TCR sequences turned up only very rarely across donors.

Libraries were made using the immunoSEQ multiplex PCR assay. For the multiplex PCR, a mixture combining 60 forward primers for TCR Vbeta segments and 13 reverse primers for TCR Jbeta segments was used. The CDR3 region of rearranged TCR beta genes was amplified from genomic DNA with a multiplex PCR assay. On the Illumina HiSeq System, the amplified TCR beta libraries were sequenced as 87-base-pair reads. The original methods were these. Across the 700 or so repertoires, a later analysis counted 80 million or so unique TCR beta chains, approximately 12 million of which were shared by at least two donors. To remove PCR and sequencing errors, raw reads were error-corrected and collapsed into unique sequences using a nearest-neighbor algorithm that merged closely related sequences. CDR3 sequences were aligned to IMGT reference sequences to assign V, D and J gene segments. For a sequence to be retained, at least a six-nucleotide match to both a V gene segment and a J gene segment was required. Rearrangements were called productive when the CDR3 lacked stop codons and stayed in frame with V and J; all others were non-productive. Following IMGT convention, CDR3 was defined as the stretch from the second conserved V-encoded cysteine up to the conserved J-encoded phenylalanine. The earlier analysis of about 500 of the donors excluded sequences that lacked an unambiguous match to a single V gene segment. In an earlier analysis of 450 to 700 of the donors, V segments were called functional above 56.7% productive rearrangements and were called segregating when the between-donor standard deviation exceeded 5%. A statistical classification framework was developed to diagnose cytomegalovirus status using the catalog of TCR beta chain sequences. In a later analysis, TCR nucleotide sequences were compared against IMGT/GENE-DB human TR gene sequences so that V and J genes could be assigned. In a later analysis, CDR3 sequences and most-parsimonious VDJ recombination scenarios were assigned using the TCRdist pipeline. In a later analysis, every TCR beta chain was defined by the combination of its CDR3 amino acid sequence and its V-gene family, and reads without a unique V-gene family were dropped. In a later analysis, around 650 highly shared, low-generation-probability nucleotide sequences were removed to address suspected cross-contamination and a sequencing artifact. For each public chain, a later analysis derived a clonal expansion index from normalized ranks of inferred template counts within each repertoire. A later analysis computed generation probabilities with a VDJ recombination model fitted to out-of-frame rearrangements, and checked the results against IGoR. In a later analysis, TCR-TCR, TCR-HLA and TCR-CMV co-occurrence was scored with hypergeometric tests, and a repertoire-size bias correction was applied to TCR pairs. In a later analysis, false discovery rates were estimated by permuting HLA or CMV assignments 20 times. A later analysis grouped co-occurring TCRs with DBSCAN, adding TCRdist sequence similarity when clustering within HLA-allele-positive subsets. Repertoires with fewer than 30,000 or more than 120,000 public chains, plus five repertoires with anomalous nucleotide sharing, were excluded from co-occurrence clustering. The table comes from immuneACCESS by way of TCRdb, which keeps in-frame sequences with V and J called. Part of the clones is missing from these tables; in studies checked, under half for an unresolved V gene and the rest for unknown reasons. From that table come the V and J calls and clone size; the DNA was used to work out D and trimming. The sample has 150,000 to 200,000 clones on record, approximately 83% of them singletons. The leading ten clones occupy about 3.4% of the sample.

The receptor was isolated from a male donor in good health and CMV-seronegative. The sequenced sample was PBMCs.

DNA sequence: TGTGCCAGCAGCTCGGGCCGGACAGGGGACTTCATTATGAACACTGAAGCTTTCTTT. Translated, it reads CASSSGRTGDFIMNTEAFF. This sequence uses TRBV7-2 and TRBJ1-1; 9 central nucleotides agree with TRBD1. The junction shows trimming of 4 bases on V and 0 bases on J, and the gene matches do not reach 15 bases of it. Reading the germline V gene gives CDR1 SGHTA and CDR2 FQGNSA. Counted from cysteine to phenylalanine, this CDR3 has 19 amino acids. Just the 57-base CDR3 DNA is kept, in frame starting at base 1.